These 15 T cell receptor beta chains came from one sample sequenced in a study of shared clonotypes between healthy human individuals. Sequencing was performed with immunoSEQ multiplex PCR; in TCRdb, only in-frame clones are kept and a portion is missing. Among some 660,000 clones listed, roughly 72% were seen once. The sample comprised memory CD4+ T cells sorted from blood. The subset: CD45RA-negative fraction. The source of these receptors is a woman between 25 and 40 years old in good health.

CDR3 in DNA: TGTGCCATCAGTGGAACAGGGAATGAGCAGTTCTTC. Amino acid sequence: CAISGTGNEQFF. The V and J genes are TRBV10-3 and TRBJ2-1, with D perhaps matching TRBD1 (6 bases). Per germline, CDR1 ENHRY and CDR2 SYGVKD. Trimming left V 4 bases short and J 7 bases short, with 8 bases between. This CDR3 spans 12 amino acids.

This chain connects TRBV28 to TRBJ1-4; TRBD1 agrees at 7 bases. Losses at the gene ends were 6 bases for V and 3 bases for J; bases not matched to a gene: 10. The CDR3 consists of 16 residues. CDR1 and CDR2 (germline): MDHEN, SYDVKM. CDR3 DNA sequence: TGTGCCAGCAGATTCGGGTATGGGACAGCTAATGAAAAACTGTTTTTT. Translation: CASRFGYGTANEKLFF.

This chain connects TRBV5-1 to TRBJ1-1, with 9 positions matching TRBD1. The germline CDR1 and CDR2 sequences are SGHRS and YFSETQ. With 3 bases clipped from V and 4 bases from J, the junction kept 7 bases outside the gene matches. The CDR3 extends over 15 amino acids. The CDR3 reads CASSYLTGGGTEAFF. In DNA, the CDR3 is TGCGCCAGCAGCTACTTAACAGGGGGCGGCACTGAAGCTTTCTTT.

The chain links TRBV28 to TRBJ1-4; D call uncertain. Deletions cut 5 bases from V and 8 bases from J, with 12 bases between. The CDR3 length is 13 residues. Germline lookup yields CDR1 MDHEN and CDR2 SYDVKM. The CDR3 sequence is CASSPTSQEKLFF. CDR3 sequence (DNA): TGTGCCAGCAGTCCCACGTCACAGGAAAAACTGTTTTTT.

The CDR3 DNA reads TGTGCCAGCAGCGTAACGGGACTAGTCGAGACAGATACGCAGTATTTT. Translated: CASSVTGLVETDTQYF. The chain uses TRBV9 and TRBJ2-3, with 8 positions matching TRBD2. J was trimmed by 3 bases and V by 1 base; bases with no gene match: 7. The CDR3 spans 16 residues. Germline V gene sequence: CDR1 SGDLS, CDR2 YYNGEE.

A note on this clone: One base separates it from a far larger clone, so it is likely a read error. This chain uses TRBV7-2 with TRBJ1-5, with 7 bases that match TRBD1. This CDR3 has 14 residues. Germline V gene sequence: CDR1 SGHTA, CDR2 FQGNSA. V shed 6 bases and J 2 bases; nucleotides not matched to a gene: 4. The CDR3 is CASSRQGGNQPQHF. The CDR3 DNA follows: TGTGCCAGCAGTCGACAGGGTGGCAATCAGCCCCAGCATTTT.

The chain links TRBV5-1 to TRBJ1-2; 9 positions match TRBD1. With V trimmed by 7 bases and J by 7 bases, 5 bases remained unmatched. Germline V gene sequence: CDR1 SGHRS, CDR2 YFSETQ. The CDR3 is 12 residues long. The CDR3: CASAGQGSGYTF. The CDR3 region has the DNA TGCGCCAGCGCCGGACAGGGGAGTGGCTACACCTTC. Complete variable domain (other parts from reference TRBV5-1 and TRBJ1-2): KAGVTQTPRYLIKTRGQQVTLSCSPISGHRSVSWYQQTPGQGLQFLFEYFSETQRNKGNFPGRFSGRQFSNSRSEMNVSTLELGDSALYLCASAGQGSGYTFGSGTRLTVV.

V gene TRBV28 combines with J gene TRBJ2-6; the D is unclear. Germline V lookup: CDR1 MDHEN, CDR2 SYDVKM. There are 16 residues in the CDR3. Between the trimmed V and J ends, which lost 5 bases and 0 bases, there was a span of 11 bases. CDR3 sequence: CASSGIWASGANVLTF. Written as DNA, the CDR3 is TGTGCCAGCAGTGGAATTTGGGCCTCTGGGGCCAACGTCCTGACTTTC.

V usage is TRBV4-1 and J usage is TRBJ1-3; 11 nucleotides agree with TRBD1. The CDR3 covers 18 residues. Germline CDR1 is MGHRA and CDR2 is YSYEKL. The V segment lost 4 bases and the J segment 0 bases; nucleotides outside the gene matches: 8. The CDR3 DNA sequence: TGCGCCAGCAGCCCAAAGGACAGGGGGCTTTACTCTGGAAACACCATATATTTT. This sequence encodes CASSPKDRGLYSGNTIYF.

The V gene is TRBV10-3, the J gene TRBJ2-3; 9 bases line up with TRBD2. Germline CDR1 and CDR2: ENHRY and SYGVKD. This CDR3 region has 14 residues. J was trimmed by 0 bases and V by 8 bases; bases with no gene match: 3. CDR3 nucleotide sequence: TGTGCCATCTCTAGCGGGACTAGCACAGATACGCAGTATTTT. Translation gives CAISSGTSTDTQYF.

This chain uses TRBV30 with TRBJ1-2; 7 bases are shared with TRBD1. Germline V CDR1 and CDR2: GTSNPN, SVGIG (reference sequence). Trimming at V came to 2 bases and at J to 8 bases, leaving 8 bases not matched to a gene. The CDR3 totals 13 residues. The CDR3 sequence: CAWSHTGANGYTF. CDR3 nucleotide sequence: TGTGCCTGGAGTCATACAGGGGCTAACGGCTACACCTTC.

The V call is TRBV29-1, the J call TRBJ2-7; 8 bases are shared with TRBD2. The V gene end was trimmed by 3 bases and the J gene end by 2 bases; junction bases not matched to a gene: 3. Germline CDR1 is SQVTM and CDR2 is ANQGSEA. The CDR3 has 13 residues. The CDR3: CSVDFGRAYEQYF. The DNA for the CDR3 is TGCAGCGTTGATTTCGGGAGGGCCTACGAGCAGTACTTC.

This clone was observed a few times. V usage is TRBV28 and J usage is TRBJ1-1; D ambiguous. This CDR3 spans 15 amino acids. The germline gives CDR1 MDHEN, CDR2 SYDVKM. Deletions cut 5 bases from V and 4 bases from J, with 17 bases between. The CDR3 is CASSPFSPAGTEAFF. Here the CDR3 DNA reads TGTGCCAGCAGTCCCTTTTCTCCGGCGGGCACTGAAGCTTTCTTT.

This clone was seen just once. The rearrangement links TRBV6-5 to TRBJ2-7; 7 bases match TRBD1. The V gene's germline CDR1 is MNHEY and CDR2 SVGAGI. Trimming removed 5 bases from V and 3 bases from J; junction bases left unmatched: 7. The CDR3 runs 14 residues. In DNA form, the CDR3 reads TGTGCCAGCAGTCGACAGGGTCAACTCTACGAGCAGTACTTC. Amino acid sequence: CASSRQGQLYEQYF.

The V gene is TRBV5-4, the J gene TRBJ2-3, with no clear D. The V end lost 4 bases, the J end lost 3 bases, and 12 bases lay between the germline ends. The CDR3 has 14 residues. Looked up from germline, CDR1 is SGHNT and CDR2 is YYREEE (reference sequence). The CDR3 bases are TGTGCCAGCAGCCCCCCGGATAGAACAGATACGCAGTATTTT. It translates to CASSPPDRTDTQYF.